A selection of T cell receptor beta chains follows, all from one sample in a study of blood T cell repertoires in COVID-19. TCRdb's copy holds only in-frame clones and misses some; the assay was immunoSEQ multiplex PCR. The sample has over 150,000 clones; around four fifths are singletons. The specimen was peripheral blood. Source of these receptors: an older woman who had recovered from COVID-19. The CDR3 runs from the conserved cysteine through the conserved F or W. A D gene is named only where the DNA matches it firmly. Not every row has a clone size; where given, it reads once, few, many or a size class.

TRBV7-2	TRBJ2-6	.	TRBD2	CASSSGLAGSSGANVLTF	TGTGCCAGCAGCTCCGGACTAGCGGGCTCCTCTGGGGCCAACGTCCTGACTTTC
TRBV5-1	TRBJ1-4	.	.	CASRSAAWDEKLFF	TGCGCCAGCAGGAGCGCGGCTTGGGATGAAAAACTGTTTTTT
TRBV7-3	TRBJ2-1	once	.	CASSPPRGSARNEQFF	TGTGCCAGCAGCCCCCCCCGGGGTAGCGCCCGCAATGAGCAGTTCTTC
TRBV10-3	TRBJ2-7	.	.	CAISESGRGKGTYEQYF	TGTGCCATCAGTGAGTCGGGTAGGGGGAAAGGGACCTACGAGCAGTACTTC
TRBV2	TRBJ1-2	.	.	CASSEASRAAGYTF	TGTGCCAGCAGTGAAGCCTCCAGGGCGGCTGGCTACACCTTC
TRBV19	TRBJ1-1	.	.	CASSRTVGGNTEAFF	TGTGCCAGTAGTAGGACGGTCGGGGGGAACACTGAAGCTTTCTTT
TRBV7-6	TRBJ2-5	.	.	CASSFPAGPQETQYF	TGTGCCAGCAGCTTTCCGGCGGGACCACAAGAGACCCAGTACTTC
TRBV18	TRBJ2-3	.	TRBD1	CASSRLQGQGTDTQYF	TGTGCCAGCTCACGCCTCCAGGGACAGGGGACAGATACGCAGTATTTT
TRBV5-1	TRBJ1-1	.	TRBD1	CASSTGQGASDTEAFF	TGCGCCAGCAGCACCGGACAGGGGGCATCGGACACTGAAGCTTTCTTT
TRBV7-2	TRBJ2-1	.	TRBD2	CASGPSGRTVNEQFF	TGTGCCAGCGGACCTAGCGGGAGAACGGTCAATGAGCAGTTCTTC
TRBV5-1	TRBJ1-2	.	TRBD1	CASSLSQGGGYTF	TGCGCCAGCAGCTTGAGCCAGGGGGGTGGCTACACCTTC
TRBV3-1/TRBV3-2	TRBJ2-7	.	TRBD2	CASSQGLSSGGEQYF	TGTGCCAGCAGCCAAGGTCTTTCCTCGGGGGGCGAGCAGTACTTC
TRBV9	TRBJ2-6	.	.	CASSPHGGPGFSGANVLTF	TGTGCCAGCAGCCCCCACGGGGGGCCCGGATTCTCTGGGGCCAACGTCCTGACTTTC
TRBV5-1	TRBJ2-5	.	.	CASSRTAGETQYF	TGCGCCAGCAGCCGGACGGCGGGAGAGACCCAGTACTTC
TRBV7-8	TRBJ1-3	.	.	CASSLGTVGSSGNTIYF	TGTGCCAGCAGCTTAGGTACGGTCGGGAGCTCTGGAAACACCATATATTTT
TRBV7-3	TRBJ2-1	.	.	CASSETGRGESFF	TGTGCCAGCAGCGAGACAGGCAGGGGGGAATCGTTCTTC
TRBV5-1	TRBJ1-5	.	TRBD1	CASSLGPTGAGDQPQHF	TGCGCCAGCAGCTTGGGCCCCACAGGGGCGGGCGATCAGCCCCAGCATTTT
TRBV28	TRBJ1-3	.	.	CASGSGGNTIYF	TGTGCCAGCGGATCAGGGGGAAACACCATATATTTT
TRBV18	TRBJ2-3	few	.	CASTPGAGTDTQYF	TGTGCCAGCACACCGGGGGCCGGCACAGATACGCAGTATTTT
TRBV7-7	TRBJ2-7	.	TRBD2	CASSPGPGGGYEQYF	TGTGCTAGCAGCCCCGGCCCGGGGGGGGGTTACGAGCAGTACTTC
TRBV7-3	TRBJ2-7	.	TRBD1	CASSKSGTGFHEQYF	TGTGCCAGCAGCAAAAGCGGGACAGGGTTTCACGAGCAGTACTTC
TRBV5-1	TRBJ1-1	once	TRBD1	CASSFWDRGPGTEAFF	TGCGCCAGCAGCTTTTGGGACAGGGGGCCTGGGACTGAAGCTTTCTTT
TRBV11-2	TRBJ1-2	.	.	CASSLDVVTPYGYTF	TGTGCCAGCAGCTTAGATGTCGTGACACCCTATGGCTACACCTTC
TRBV27	TRBJ1-6	.	.	CASTPAGYNSPLHF	TGTGCCAGCACCCCGGCGGGCTATAATTCACCCCTCCACTTT
TRBV5-1	TRBJ1-1	.	.	CASSLGGAMNTEAFF	TGCGCCAGCAGCTTGGGTGGAGCGATGAACACTGAAGCTTTCTTT
TRBV7-2	TRBJ1-1	.	TRBD1	CASSPGSGGLREAFF	TGTGCCAGCAGCCCCGGTTCAGGGGGCTTAAGGGAGGCTTTCTTT
TRBV5-1	TRBJ2-7	.	TRBD1	CASSLAGTGGDEQYF	TGCGCCAGCAGCTTGGCCGGGACAGGGGGCGACGAGCAGTACTTC
TRBV12-3/TRBV12-4	TRBJ1-3	.	TRBD1	CASRTGWGNTIYF	TGTGCCAGCAGGACAGGGTGGGGAAACACCATATATTTT
TRBV7-9	TRBJ2-7	.	.	CASSQGGDAAYEQYF	TGTGCCAGCAGCCAAGGGGGGGACGCCGCCTACGAGCAGTACTTC
TRBV3-1/TRBV3-2	TRBJ1-2	.	.	CASSTRQRSIYGYTF	TGTGCCAGCAGCACCCGACAGAGATCAATCTATGGCTACACCTTC